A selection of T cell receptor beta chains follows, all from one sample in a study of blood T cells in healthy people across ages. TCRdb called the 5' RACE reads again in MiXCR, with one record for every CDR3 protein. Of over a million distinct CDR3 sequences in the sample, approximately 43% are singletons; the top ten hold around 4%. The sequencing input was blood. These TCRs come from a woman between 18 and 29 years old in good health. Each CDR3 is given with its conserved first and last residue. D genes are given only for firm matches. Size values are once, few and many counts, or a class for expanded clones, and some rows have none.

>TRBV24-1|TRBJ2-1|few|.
TGTGCCACCAGTCAGGTGGATGAGCAGTTCTTC
CATSQVDEQFF
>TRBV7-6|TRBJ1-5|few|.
TGTGCCAGCAGCTTAGAGGTGGGGTTCAATCAGCCCCAGCATTTT
CASSLEVGFNQPQHF
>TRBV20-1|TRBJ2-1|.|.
TGCAGTGCTAGAGGGACTGGAAACAATGAGCAGTTCTTC
CSARGTGNNEQFF
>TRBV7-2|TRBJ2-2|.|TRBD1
TGTGCCAGCAGCTTAGAGGCAGGGGGCACCGGGGAGCTGTTTTTT
CASSLEAGGTGELFF
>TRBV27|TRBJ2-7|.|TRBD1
TGTGCCAGCAGTTGGACAGGAAACAATGAGCAGTACTTC
CASSWTGNNEQYF
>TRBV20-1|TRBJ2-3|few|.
TGCAGTGCTTTCCTCTCCCGCGGAGATACGCAGTATTTT
CSAFLSRGDTQYF
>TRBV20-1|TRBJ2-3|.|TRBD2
TGCAGTGCTATATCGCTAGCGGGGGCAGATACGCAGTATTTT
CSAISLAGADTQYF
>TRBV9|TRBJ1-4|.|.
TGTGCCAGCAGCGTAGCCCTTGAGAGTGAAAAACTGTTTTTT
CASSVALESEKLFF
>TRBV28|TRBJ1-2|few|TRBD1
TGTGCCAGCAGTTTAGAGGAGGACAGGGTCTACGGCTACACCTTC
CASSLEEDRVYGYTF
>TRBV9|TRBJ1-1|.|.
TGTGCCAGCAGCGTAGGAAGGGCAGGGACGGGCACTGAAGCTTTCTTT
CASSVGRAGTGTEAFF
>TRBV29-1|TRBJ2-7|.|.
TGCAGCGGTACCTTTGGGAAGAGCTCCTACAATGAGCAGTACTTC
CSGTFGKSSYNEQYF
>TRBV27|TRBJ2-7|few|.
TGTGCCAGCAGTTCGGGACACGACTACGAGCAGTACTTC
CASSSGHDYEQYF
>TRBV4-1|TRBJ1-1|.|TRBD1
TGCGCCAGCAGCCAAGATTCGGCAGGGGGCCCTGAAGCTTTCTTT
CASSQDSAGGPEAFF
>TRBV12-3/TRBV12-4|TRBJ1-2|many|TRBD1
TGTGCCAGCAGGCGGACAGGGGTGGAGGGCTACACCTTC
CASRRTGVEGYTF
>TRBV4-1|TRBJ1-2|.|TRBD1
TGCGCCAGCAGCCAACCGGACAGGGGTAAAAACTATGGCTACACCTTC
CASSQPDRGKNYGYTF
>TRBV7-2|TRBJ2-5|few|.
TGTGCCAGCAGCTTCCAGACCGGCCAAGAGACCCAGTACTTC
CASSFQTGQETQYF
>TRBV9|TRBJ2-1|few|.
TGTGCCAGCAGCGTAGACAACGGGAATTACAATGAGCAGTTCTTC
CASSVDNGNYNEQFF
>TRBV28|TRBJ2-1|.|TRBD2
TGTGCCAGCAGACCCGGACTAGCGGGAGTTTATGAGCAGTTCTTC
CASRPGLAGVYEQFF
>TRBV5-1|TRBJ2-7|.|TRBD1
TGCGCCAGCAGATTACAGGGGGCCTACAATGAGCAGTACTTC
CASRLQGAYNEQYF
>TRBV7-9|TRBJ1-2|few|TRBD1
TGTGCCAGCAGTATCGGACAGGGGAGCGGCTACACCTTC
CASSIGQGSGYTF
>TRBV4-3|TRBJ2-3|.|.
TGCGCCAGCAGCCAAGATAGGTTCGCAGATATGCAGTATTTT
CASSQDRFADMQYF
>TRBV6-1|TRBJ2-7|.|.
TGTGCCAGCAGTGAAGCGGTCAGGGGCCCATACGAGCAGTACTTC
CASSEAVRGPYEQYF
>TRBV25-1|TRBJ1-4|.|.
TGTGCCAGCAGTGAACGGAAACCAGGGAGCTGGCTGTTTTTT
CASSERKPGSWLFF
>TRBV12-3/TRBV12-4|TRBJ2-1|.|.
TGTGCCAGCTTAGGGGGGGATTTCGACAATGAGCAGTTCTTC
CASLGGDFDNEQFF
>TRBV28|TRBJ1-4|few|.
TGTGCCAGCAGTTTTCAGGATGCAACTAATGAAAAACTGTTTTTT
CASSFQDATNEKLFF
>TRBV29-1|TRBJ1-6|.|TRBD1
TGCAGCGCCGGCAGGGACAGGGAAGGTTCACCCCTCCACTTT
CSAGRDREGSPLHF
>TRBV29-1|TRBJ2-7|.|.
TGCAGCGTTGTGGACAACGAGCAGTACTTC
CSVVDNEQYF
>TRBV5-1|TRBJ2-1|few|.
TGCGCCAGCAGCTTGCCGGGAAACAATGAGCAGTTCTTC
CASSLPGNNEQFF
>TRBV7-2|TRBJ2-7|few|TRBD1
TGTGCCAGCAGGGTGACGGGACAGGGGGCGGATGAGCAGTACTTC
CASRVTGQGADEQYF
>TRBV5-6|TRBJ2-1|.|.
TGTGCCAGCGTCCCCGGGACCCGAAGGAATGAGCAGTTCTTC
CASVPGTRRNEQFF
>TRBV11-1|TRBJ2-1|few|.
TGTGCCAGCAGCGGTAACCATGAGCAGTTCTTC
CASSGNHEQFF
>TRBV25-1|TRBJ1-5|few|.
TGTGCCAGCAGTGAATCGGGGGGCGGTCAGCCCCAGCATTTT
CASSESGGGQPQHF
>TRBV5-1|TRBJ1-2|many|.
TGCGCCAGCAGCTCAGACAGGCGGCGGATCTATGGCTACACCTTC
CASSSDRRRIYGYTF
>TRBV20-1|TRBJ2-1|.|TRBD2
TGCAGTGCTAGAGAAGGGCTAGCGGGACCGTTCTTC
CSAREGLAGPFF
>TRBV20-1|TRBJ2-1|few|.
TGCAGTGCTAGTCGTAGTGCGGATGATCTCCTCTCCTACAATGAGCAGTTCTTC
CSASRSADDLLSYNEQFF
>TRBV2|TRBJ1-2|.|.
TGTGCCAGCCCCCCGCAGGGCCAAAGTGGAAGCTACACCTTC
CASPPQGQSGSYTF
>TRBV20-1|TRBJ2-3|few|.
TGCAGTGCTAGTAGTGGGGTTGGGACAGATACGCAGTATTTT
CSASSGVGTDTQYF
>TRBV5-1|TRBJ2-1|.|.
TGCGCCAGCAGCTCCCGAAGGGAGAATGAGCAGTTCTTC
CASSSRRENEQFF
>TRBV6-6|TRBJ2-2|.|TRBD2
TGTGCCAGCAGCGACGCGTCTAGCGGGAACACCGGGGAGCTGTTTTTT
CASSDASSGNTGELFF